This paragraph reports one TCR beta chain. No antigen is known for it. These data come from a study of OX40 agonist ivuxolimab in advanced cancers. Whole-study findings and limits: The CD4+ and CD8+ T cells in the blood had expanded clonally by week 6 at 0.1 to 3.0 mg/kg.

This CDR3 contains 14 residues. Trimming removed 7 bases from V and 4 bases from J, with 14 bases in between. CDR1 and CDR2 from the germline V gene are MNHNS and SASEGT. Assay used: immunoSEQ multiplex PCR; TCRdb lists only in-frame clones, some missing. Found here are 74,000 or so clones, 93% of them singletons; the top ten hold roughly an eighth. Material: CD4+ or CD8+ T cells sorted from blood, obtained in a trial of the OX40 agonist ivuxolimab. The TCR comes from an adult with an advanced solid tumor such as melanoma, head and neck, liver or kidney cancer. The rearrangement links TRBV6-1 to TRBJ1-5; D gene uncertain. CDR3 bases: TGTGCCAGCAATGCCCCCGGCGGAAATCAGCCCCAGCATTTT. This sequence encodes CASNAPGGNQPQHF.